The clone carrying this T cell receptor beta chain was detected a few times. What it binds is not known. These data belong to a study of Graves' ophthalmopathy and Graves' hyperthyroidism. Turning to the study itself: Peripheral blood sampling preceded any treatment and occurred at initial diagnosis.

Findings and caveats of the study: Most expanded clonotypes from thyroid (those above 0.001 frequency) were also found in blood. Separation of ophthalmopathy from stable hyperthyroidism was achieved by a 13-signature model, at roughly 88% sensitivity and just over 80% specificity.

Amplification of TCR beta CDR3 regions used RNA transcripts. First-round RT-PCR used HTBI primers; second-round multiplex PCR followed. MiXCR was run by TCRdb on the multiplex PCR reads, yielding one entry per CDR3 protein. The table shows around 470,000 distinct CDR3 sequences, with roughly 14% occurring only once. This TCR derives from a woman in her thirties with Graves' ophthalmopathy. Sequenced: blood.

The CDR3 protein is CSARVAIKETQYF. The CDR3 DNA reads TGCAGTGCTAGAGTAGCTATTAAAGAGACCCAGTACTTC. This sequence joins TRBV20-1 and TRBJ2-5; no clear D. V was cut by 1 base and J by 3 bases, with 9 bases left in between. CDR3 length equals 13 residues. Germline V gene data show CDR1 as DFQATT and CDR2 as SNEGSKA (reference sequence).